Presented here are 24 T cell receptor beta chains from one specimen sequenced in a study of ipilimumab plus nivolumab after autologous stem cell transplantation. Data came from immunoSEQ multiplex PCR; TCRdb stores just in-frame clones and leaves some out. The sample has tens of thousands of clones, over 80% seen once. The sample in question was PBMCs, obtained in a trial of ipilimumab plus nivolumab as post-transplant consolidation. These TCRs come from a male donor with diffuse large B-cell lymphoma.

The rearrangement joins TRBV2 to TRBJ1-2; maybe TRBD1 (5 bases). The CDR3 length is 14 residues. The V gene lost 4 bases and the J gene lost 7 bases, with 16 bases spanning the gap. The germline V gene has CDR1 SNHLY and CDR2 FYNNEI. For the CDR3, the DNA is TGTGCCAGCAGTGGAGGGTCCGGGGGTCGTGGCTACACCTTC. As protein: CASSGGSGGRGYTF.

The chain combines TRBV27 with TRBJ2-2, with D hard to call. Germline lookup yields CDR1 MNHEY and CDR2 SMNVEV (reference sequence). Trimming took 2 bases from V and 5 from J, leaving 6 bases between them. This CDR3 comprises 13 residues. The CDR3 DNA reads TGTGCCAGCAGTTTAGAAGAGACCGGGGAGCTGTTTTTT. Translation: CASSLEETGELFF.

The V call is TRBV5-1, the J call TRBJ1-1; TRBD1 matches at 7 bases. Germline CDR1 SGHRS, CDR2 YFSETQ. The CDR3 has 15 residues. With 4 bases clipped from V and 4 bases from J, the junction kept 10 bases outside the gene matches. The CDR3, as DNA: TGCGCCAGCAGCCCGCCCGGCAGGGGGGTCACTGAAGCTTTCTTT. It codes for CASSPPGRGVTEAFF.

The chain recombines TRBV7-3 with TRBJ1-1; maybe TRBD1 (5 bases). Germline loops: CDR1 SGHTA, CDR2 FQGTGA. CDR3 length: 11 residues. Trimming shortened V by 5 bases and J by 6 bases, and 7 bases separated the two germline ends. CDR3 sequence (DNA): TGTGCCAGCAGCAAAGGGGCTGAAGCTTTCTTT. It encodes CASSKGAEAFF.

This rearrangement joins TRBV7-6 to TRBJ1-5, with 7 bases identical to TRBD1. Germline V gene sequence: CDR1 SGHVS, CDR2 FNYEAQ. The V and J ends lost 3 bases and 5 bases, in that order; junction bases with no gene match: 13. The CDR3 covers 17 residues. The CDR3 bases are TGTGCCAGCAGCTTCAGACCCAGGGGGAGATCGGATCAGCCCCAGCATTTT. Its translation: CASSFRPRGRSDQPQHF.

The chain employs TRBV5-6 and TRBJ2-5, with 7 bases matching TRBD2. This CDR3 spans 15 amino acids. Trimming at V came to 7 bases and at J to 1 base, leaving 10 bases not matched to a gene. Germline CDR1 SGHDT, CDR2 YYEEEE. CDR3 loop: CASGSYGGTQETQYF. The CDR3 DNA follows: TGTGCCAGCGGATCCTACGGGGGGACCCAAGAGACCCAGTACTTC. The entire variable domain, with the rest obtained from reference TRBV5-6 and TRBJ2-5, is as follows: DAGVTQSPTHLIKTRGQQVTLRCSPKSGHDTVSWYQQALGQGPQFIFQYYEEEERQRGNFPDRFSGHQFPNYSSELNVNALLLGDSALYLCASGSYGGTQETQYFGPGTRLLVL.

The chain links TRBV15 to TRBJ2-7; no reliable D call. The V end was cut by 0 bases, the J end by 7 bases, with 16 bases between. The CDR3 consists of 15 residues. Germline lookup yields CDR1 LNHNV and CDR2 YYDKDF (reference sequence). CDR3 sequence (DNA): TGTGCCACCAGCAGAGATAAGGATCTTTTTAGTGAGCAGTACTTC. Translating it yields CATSRDKDLFSEQYF.

This chain joins TRBV18 and TRBJ2-3; 7 nucleotides agree with TRBD2. The germline V gene encodes CDR1 KGHSH and CDR2 LQKENI. The ends lost 0 bases at V and 4 bases at J; junction bases unmatched: 4. The CDR3 extends over 15 amino acids. In DNA form, the CDR3 reads TGTGCCAGCTCACCACCCGGCCTAGCGGCAGATACGCAGTATTTT. Translated: CASSPPGLAADTQYF.

In regard to this clone: Distinct nucleotide sequences in the sample also encode this CDR3. The rearrangement joins TRBV7-9 to TRBJ2-7, with unresolved D. In germline, CDR1 is SEHNR, CDR2 FQNEAQ (reference sequence). The CDR3 runs 13 residues. Between the trimmed V and J ends, which lost 4 bases and 2 bases, there was a span of 9 bases. CDR3 nucleotide sequence: TGTGCCAGCAGCTCTGGACGGACCTACGAGCAGTACTTC. Its translation: CASSSGRTYEQYF.

The rearrangement joins TRBV5-4 to TRBJ2-3; D is unresolved. The length of the CDR3 is 15 residues. Trimming shortened V by 4 bases and J by 0 bases, and 12 bases separated the two germline ends. Germline CDR1 reads SGHNT; CDR2 reads YYREEE (reference sequence). The CDR3 DNA reads TGTGCCAGCAGCATGGGTCGTCAAAGCACAGATACGCAGTATTTT. Amino acid sequence: CASSMGRQSTDTQYF. Using reference TRBV5-4 and TRBJ2-3 for the parts outside the CDR3, the full variable domain is ETGVTQSPTHLIKTRGQQVTLRCSSQSGHNTVSWYQQALGQGPQFIFQYYREEENGRGNFPPRFSGLQFPNYSSELNVNALELDDSALYLCASSMGRQSTDTQYFGPGTRLTVL.

As to this clone: This same CDR3 is encoded by further DNA sequences in the sample. This chain connects TRBV18 to TRBJ1-1; 7 nucleotides agree with TRBD1. This CDR3 has 14 residues. V shed 3 bases and J 1 base; nucleotides not matched to a gene: 2. Per germline, CDR1 KGHSH and CDR2 LQKENI. The CDR3 sequence: CASSPTGENTEAFF. CDR3 in DNA: TGTGCCAGCTCACCCACAGGGGAGAACACTGAAGCTTTCTTT. Based on the CDR3 plus reference TRBV18 and TRBJ1-1, the full variable domain is NAGVMQNPRHLVRRRGQEARLRCSPMKGHSHVYWYRQLPEEGLKFMVYLQKENIIDESGMPKERFSAEFPKEGPSILRIQQVVRGDSAAYFCASSPTGENTEAFFGQGTRLTVV.

This chain joins TRBV2 and TRBJ1-5; unclear D gene. Trimming took off 1 base at V and 7 bases at J, with 14 bases between the two ends. This CDR3 spans 15 amino acids. CDR1 is SNHLY and CDR2 is FYNNEI in the germline V gene. CDR3 nucleotide sequence: TGTGCCAGCAGTGAAGATCTCCCGTCGCGGCAGCCCCAGCATTTT. It yields the protein CASSEDLPSRQPQHF.

The chain couples TRBV6-6 to TRBJ2-5; perhaps TRBD1 as D (5 bases). The CDR3 contains 13 residues. V lost 5 bases and J lost 1, with 8 bases in between. Germline V gives CDR1 MNHNY, CDR2 SVGAGI (reference sequence). Written as DNA, the CDR3 is TGTGCCAGCAGTCCCGACAGCCAAGAGACCCAGTACTTC. Amino acids: CASSPDSQETQYF.

The rearrangement links TRBV10-3 to TRBJ1-3; a possible D gene is TRBD1 (5 bases). Germline loops: CDR1 ENHRY, CDR2 SYGVKD. The V and J ends lost 7 bases and 4 bases respectively, with 17 bases between them. This CDR3 comprises 15 residues. For the CDR3, the DNA is TGTGCCATCACGTGGGACGGGGGGTCGGGAAACACCATATATTTT. Its translation is CAITWDGGSGNTIYF.

The chain carries TRBV5-1 and TRBJ1-4; the D is unclear. This CDR3 is built from 15 residues. CDR1 SGHRS and CDR2 YFSETQ come from the germline V gene. V gave up 1 base and J gave up 8 bases, with 15 bases separating them. The CDR3 DNA reads TGCGCCAGCAGCTTGTCATCGGGAGAGAGAGAAAAACTGTTTTTT. Its protein product is CASSLSSGEREKLFF.

This chain uses TRBV14 with TRBJ1-1; 7 nucleotides line up with TRBD1. CDR3 size: 16 residues. Germline V gives CDR1 SGHDN, CDR2 FVKESK. The V gene end was trimmed by 4 bases and the J gene end by 5 bases; junction bases not matched to a gene: 13. The CDR3 region is CASSPRGVVGRTEAFF. CDR3 sequence (DNA): TGTGCCAGCAGCCCCAGGGGGGTTGTTGGAAGGACTGAAGCTTTCTTT.

The chain has TRBV11-2 and TRBJ2-7, with 9 bases that match TRBD1. The CDR3 runs to 16 residues. The germline gives CDR1 SGHAT, CDR2 FQNNGV. V trimming: 1 base; J trimming: 5 bases; junction bases outside the gene matches: 9. The CDR3 coding sequence is TGTGCCAGCAGCTTAGGGCCGGGACAGGGTTCGGACGAGCAGTACTTC. Its translation: CASSLGPGQGSDEQYF.

J is TRBJ2-7 and V is TRBV20-1, with D possibly called TRBD1 or TRBD2 (5 bases each). V lost 3 bases, J lost 7 bases, and 10 bases lay in between. Looked up from germline, CDR1 is DFQATT and CDR2 is SNEGSKA (reference sequence). The CDR3 sequence is 11 residues long. CDR3 coding DNA: TGCAGTGCTAGGGGGGTGGGTGAGCAGTACTTC. Residues: CSARGVGEQYF.

The chain joins TRBV5-1 to TRBJ1-2; a weak D match, TRBD1 (6 bases). This CDR3 is built from 14 residues. V was clipped by 0 bases and J by 4 bases, with 10 bases between them. Germline-derived CDR1 and CDR2 are SGHRS and YFSETQ. The CDR3 loop reads CASSLEQGGYGYTF. DNA of the CDR3: TGCGCCAGCAGCTTGGAACAGGGAGGCTATGGCTACACCTTC. Complete variable domain (other parts from reference TRBV5-1 and TRBJ1-2): KAGVTQTPRYLIKTRGQQVTLSCSPISGHRSVSWYQQTPGQGLQFLFEYFSETQRNKGNFPGRFSGRQFSNSRSEMNVSTLELGDSALYLCASSLEQGGYGYTFGSGTRLTVV.

This clone came up a few times. The V call is TRBV7-2, the J call TRBJ2-1; TRBD2 agrees at 9 bases. This CDR3 spans 12 amino acids. The ends lost 2 bases at V and 15 bases at J; junction bases unmatched: 5. Germline-derived CDR1 and CDR2 are SGHTA and FQGNSA. This chain's CDR3 is CASSLLGLARFF. CDR3 in DNA: TGTGCCAGCAGCTTATTGGGACTAGCTCGGTTCTTC.

This clone was detected a few times. The chain recombines TRBV4-2 with TRBJ2-2; no clear D gene. CDR3 length: 14 residues. The V end lost 3 bases, the J end lost 6 bases, and 11 bases lay between the germline ends. Germline CDR1 reads LGHNA; CDR2 reads YNFKEQ. The CDR3 DNA sequence: TGTGCCAGCAGCCAGAGTAACGACGCCGGGGAGCTGTTTTTT. This gives the protein CASSQSNDAGELFF.

V and J are TRBV7-6 and TRBJ2-1; 9 bases line up with TRBD1. Trimming at V came to 2 bases and at J to 4 bases, leaving 9 bases not matched to a gene. Looked up from germline, CDR1 is SGHVS and CDR2 is FNYEAQ. The CDR3 totals 17 residues. CDR3 DNA: TGTGCCAGCAGCTTAAGGGGTACAGGGGGCGTTTACAATGAGCAGTTCTTC. Translating it yields CASSLRGTGGVYNEQFF.

DNA of the CDR3: TGTGCCAGCAGCTTGGGGCAGGGAGGCAATCAGCCCCAGCATTTT. Translation: CASSLGQGGNQPQHF. The chain links TRBV5-6 to TRBJ1-5; tentative D call: TRBD1 (5 bases). The germline CDR1 and CDR2 sequences are SGHDT and YYEEEE. This CDR3 has 15 residues. The V end was cut by 0 bases, the J end by 2 bases, with 9 bases between. Combining the CDR3 with reference TRBV5-6 and TRBJ1-5 gives the whole variable domain DAGVTQSPTHLIKTRGQQVTLRCSPKSGHDTVSWYQQALGQGPQFIFQYYEEEERQRGNFPDRFSGHQFPNYSSELNVNALLLGDSALYLCASSLGQGGNQPQHFGDGTRLSIL.

The chain joins TRBV15 to TRBJ2-1, with 9 bases lining up with TRBD1. V shed 0 bases and J 2 bases; nucleotides not matched to a gene: 5. The CDR3 covers 17 residues. CDR1 is LNHNV and CDR2 is YYDKDF in the germline V gene (reference sequence). The CDR3: CATSREGRDRAYNEQFF. The CDR3 DNA reads as TGTGCCACCAGCAGAGAAGGTCGGGACAGGGCCTACAATGAGCAGTTCTTC.